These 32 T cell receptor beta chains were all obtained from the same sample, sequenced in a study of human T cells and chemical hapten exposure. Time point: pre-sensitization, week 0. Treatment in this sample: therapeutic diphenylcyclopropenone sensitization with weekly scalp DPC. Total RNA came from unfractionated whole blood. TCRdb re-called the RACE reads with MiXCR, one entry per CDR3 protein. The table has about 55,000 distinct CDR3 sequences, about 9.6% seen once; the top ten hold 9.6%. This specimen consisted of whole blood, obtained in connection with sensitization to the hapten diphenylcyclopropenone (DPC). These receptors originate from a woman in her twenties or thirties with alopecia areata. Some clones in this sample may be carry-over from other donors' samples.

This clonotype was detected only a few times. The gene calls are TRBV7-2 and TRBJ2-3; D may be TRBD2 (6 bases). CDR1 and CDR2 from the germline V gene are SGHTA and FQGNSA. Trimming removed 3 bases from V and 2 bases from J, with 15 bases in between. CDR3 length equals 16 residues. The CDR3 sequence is CASSFAGGATTDTQYF. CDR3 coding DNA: TGTGCCAGCAGCTTTGCGGGCGGGGCAACCACAGATACGCAGTATTTT.

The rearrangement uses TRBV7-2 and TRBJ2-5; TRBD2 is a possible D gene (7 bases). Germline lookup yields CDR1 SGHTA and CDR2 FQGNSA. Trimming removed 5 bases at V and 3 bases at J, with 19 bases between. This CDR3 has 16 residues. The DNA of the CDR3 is TGTGCCAGCAGCCGCCTGGGCGCGGGGGCTAAAGAGACCCAGTACTTC. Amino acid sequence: CASSRLGAGAKETQYF.

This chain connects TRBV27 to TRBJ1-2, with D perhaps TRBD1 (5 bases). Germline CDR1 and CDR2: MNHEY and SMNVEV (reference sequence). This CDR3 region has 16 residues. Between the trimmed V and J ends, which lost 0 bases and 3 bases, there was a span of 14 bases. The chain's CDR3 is CASSLSAGLIDYGYTF. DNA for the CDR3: TGTGCCAGCAGTTTATCGGCAGGGCTTATCGACTATGGCTACACCTTC.

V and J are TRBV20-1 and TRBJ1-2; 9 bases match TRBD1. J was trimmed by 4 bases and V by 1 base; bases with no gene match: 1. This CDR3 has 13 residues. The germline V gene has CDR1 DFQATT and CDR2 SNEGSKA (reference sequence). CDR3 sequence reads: CSARVTGGYGYTF. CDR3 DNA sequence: TGCAGTGCTAGAGTGACAGGGGGCTATGGCTACACCTTC.

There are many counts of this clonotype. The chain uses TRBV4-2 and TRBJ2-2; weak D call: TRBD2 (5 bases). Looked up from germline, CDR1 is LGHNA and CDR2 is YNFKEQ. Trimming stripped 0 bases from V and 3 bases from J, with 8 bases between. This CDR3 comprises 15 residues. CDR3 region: CASSQDRTHTGELFF. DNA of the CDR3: TGTGCCAGCAGCCAAGATCGGACTCACACCGGGGAGCTGTTTTTT.

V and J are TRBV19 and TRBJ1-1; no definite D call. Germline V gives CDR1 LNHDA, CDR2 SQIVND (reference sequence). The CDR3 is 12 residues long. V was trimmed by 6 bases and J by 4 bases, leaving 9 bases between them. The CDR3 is CASSTWGTEAFF. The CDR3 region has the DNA TGTGCCAGTAGCACCTGGGGCACTGAAGCTTTCTTT.

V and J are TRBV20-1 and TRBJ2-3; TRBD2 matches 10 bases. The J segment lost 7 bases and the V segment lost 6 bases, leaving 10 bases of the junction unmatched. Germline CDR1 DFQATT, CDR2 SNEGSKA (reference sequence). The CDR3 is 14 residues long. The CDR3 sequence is CSAPELAGRNTQYF. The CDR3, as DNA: TGCAGTGCCCCGGAACTAGCGGGGAGGAATACGCAGTATTTT.

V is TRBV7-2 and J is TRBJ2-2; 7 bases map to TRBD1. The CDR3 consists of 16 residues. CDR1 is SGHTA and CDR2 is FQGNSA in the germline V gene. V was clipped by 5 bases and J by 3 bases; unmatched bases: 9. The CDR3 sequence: CASSPPGTAYTGELFF. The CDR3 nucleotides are TGTGCCAGCAGCCCCCCCGGGACAGCCTACACCGGGGAGCTGTTTTTT.

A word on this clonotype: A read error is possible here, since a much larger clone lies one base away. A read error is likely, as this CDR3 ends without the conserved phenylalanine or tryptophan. This CDR3 is CASSLAGLTDTQYL. The CDR3 nucleotides are TGTGCCAGCAGCTTAGCAGGACTCACAGATACGCAGTATTTG. V is TRBV7-8 and J is TRBJ2-3; TRBD2 is a possible D gene (5 bases). Trimming cost V 0 bases and J 2 bases, with 6 bases left between them. The CDR3 extends over 14 amino acids. Germline CDR1 reads SGHVS; CDR2 reads FQNEAQ.

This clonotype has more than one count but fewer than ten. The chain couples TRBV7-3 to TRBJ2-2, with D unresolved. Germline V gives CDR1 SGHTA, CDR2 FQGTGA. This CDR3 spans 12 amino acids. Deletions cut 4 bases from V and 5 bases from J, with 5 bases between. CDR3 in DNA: TGTGCCAGCAGCTCCAGAACCGGGGAGCTGTTTTTT. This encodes CASSSRTGELFF.

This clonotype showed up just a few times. CDR3 loop: CASRRDRNTEAFF. DNA for the CDR3: TGTGCCAGCCGCCGGGACAGGAACACTGAAGCTTTCTTT. This sequence joins TRBV28 and TRBJ1-1, with TRBD1 matching over 7 bases. The V and J ends lost 8 bases and 1 base, in that order; junction bases with no gene match: 4. From germline, CDR1 is MDHEN and CDR2 SYDVKM. The CDR3 length is 13 residues.

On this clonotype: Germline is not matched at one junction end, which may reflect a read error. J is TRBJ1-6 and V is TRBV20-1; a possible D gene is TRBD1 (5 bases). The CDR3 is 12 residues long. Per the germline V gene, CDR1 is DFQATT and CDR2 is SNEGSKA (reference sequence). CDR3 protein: CSTRGFGSPLHF. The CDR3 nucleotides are TGCAGTACTAGGGGTTTCGGTTCACCCCTCCACTTT.

The CDR3 DNA reads as TGTGCCAGCAGTGAACCGGACAACCTTTTCGAGCAGTACTTC. Its protein product is CASSEPDNLFEQYF. This chain joins TRBV28 and TRBJ2-7; tentative D call: TRBD1 (5 bases). The CDR3 sequence is 14 residues long. V shed 5 bases and J shed 6 bases, with 17 bases lying between them. The germline CDR1 and CDR2 sequences are MDHEN and SYDVKM.

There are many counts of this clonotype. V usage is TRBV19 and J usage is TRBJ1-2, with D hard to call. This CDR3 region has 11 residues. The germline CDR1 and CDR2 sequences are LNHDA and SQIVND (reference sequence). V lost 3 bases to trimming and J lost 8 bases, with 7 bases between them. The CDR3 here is CASSMVHGYTF. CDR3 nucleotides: TGTGCCAGTAGTATGGTCCACGGCTACACCTTC. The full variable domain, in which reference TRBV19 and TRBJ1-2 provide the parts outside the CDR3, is DGGITQSPKYLFRKEGQNVTLSCEQNLNHDAMYWYRQDPGQGLRLIYYSQIVNDFQKGDIAEGYSVSREKKESFPLTVTSAQKNPTAFYLCASSMVHGYTFGSGTRLTVV.

As DNA, the CDR3 is TGTGCCAGCATGCCGGGGGGGATAGATACGCAGTATTTT. Translation: CASMPGGIDTQYF. V gene TRBV12-3 or TRBV12-4 combines with J gene TRBJ2-3; TRBD2 agrees at 8 bases. This CDR3 is built from 13 residues. V lost 7 bases to trimming and J lost 5 bases; unmatched junction nucleotides: 5.

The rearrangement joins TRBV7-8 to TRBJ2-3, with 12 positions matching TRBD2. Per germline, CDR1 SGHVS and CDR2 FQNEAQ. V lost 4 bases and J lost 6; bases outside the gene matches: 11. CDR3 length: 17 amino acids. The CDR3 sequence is CASSSPSGGAIGDTQYF. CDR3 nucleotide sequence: TGTGCCAGCAGCTCACCTAGCGGGGGGGCTATAGGCGATACGCAGTATTTT.

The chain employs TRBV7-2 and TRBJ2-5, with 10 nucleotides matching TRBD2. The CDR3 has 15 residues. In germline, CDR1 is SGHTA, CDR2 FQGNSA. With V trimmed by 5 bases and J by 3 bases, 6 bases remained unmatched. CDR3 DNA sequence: TGTGCCAGCAGCCAAAGTAGCGGGGGGAAAGAGACCCAGTACTTC. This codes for CASSQSSGGKETQYF.

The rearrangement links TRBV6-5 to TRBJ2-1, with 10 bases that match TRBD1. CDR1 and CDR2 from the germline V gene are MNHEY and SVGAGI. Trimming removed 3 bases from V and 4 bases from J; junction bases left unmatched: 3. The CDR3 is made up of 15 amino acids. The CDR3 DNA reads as TGTGCCAGCAGTTATCGGGACAGGGGATACAATGAGCAGTTCTTC. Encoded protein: CASSYRDRGYNEQFF.

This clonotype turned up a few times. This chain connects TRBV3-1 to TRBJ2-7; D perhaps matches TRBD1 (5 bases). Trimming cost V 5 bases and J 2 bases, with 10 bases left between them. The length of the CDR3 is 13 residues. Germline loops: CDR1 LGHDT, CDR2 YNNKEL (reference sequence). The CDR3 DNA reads TGTGCCAGCAGCAGGACATGTGCCTACGAGCAGTACTTC. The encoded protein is CASSRTCAYEQYF.

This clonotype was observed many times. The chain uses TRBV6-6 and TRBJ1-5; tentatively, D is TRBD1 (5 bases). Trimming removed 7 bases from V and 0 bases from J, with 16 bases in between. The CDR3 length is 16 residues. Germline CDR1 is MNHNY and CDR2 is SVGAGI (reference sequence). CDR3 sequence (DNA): TGTGCCAGCACTACCATCTTGGGGCTTAGCAATCAGCCCCAGCATTTT. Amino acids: CASTTILGLSNQPQHF.

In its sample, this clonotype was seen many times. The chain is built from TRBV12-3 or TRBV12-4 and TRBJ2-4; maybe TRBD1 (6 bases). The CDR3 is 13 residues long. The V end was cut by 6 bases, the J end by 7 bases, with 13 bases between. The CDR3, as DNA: TGTGCCAGCAGAGAAACAGGGATGAACATTCAGTACTTC. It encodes CASRETGMNIQYF.

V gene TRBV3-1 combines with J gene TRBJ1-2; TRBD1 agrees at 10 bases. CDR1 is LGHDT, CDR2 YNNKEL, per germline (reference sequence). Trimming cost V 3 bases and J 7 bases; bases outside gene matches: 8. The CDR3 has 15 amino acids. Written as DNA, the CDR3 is TGTGCCAGCAGCCAGAACGACAGGGGGCTGGCTGGCTACACCTTC. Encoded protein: CASSQNDRGLAGYTF.

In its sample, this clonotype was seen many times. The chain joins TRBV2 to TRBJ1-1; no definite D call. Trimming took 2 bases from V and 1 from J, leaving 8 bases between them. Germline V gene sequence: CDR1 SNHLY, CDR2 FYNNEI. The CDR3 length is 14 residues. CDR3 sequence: CASSEWVENTEAFF. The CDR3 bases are TGTGCCAGCAGTGAATGGGTGGAGAACACTGAAGCTTTCTTT.

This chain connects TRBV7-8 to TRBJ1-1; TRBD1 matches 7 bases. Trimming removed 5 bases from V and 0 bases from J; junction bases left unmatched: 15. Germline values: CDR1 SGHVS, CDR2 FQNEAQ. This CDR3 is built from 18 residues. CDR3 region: CASSQSFRQGFLNTEAFF. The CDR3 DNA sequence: TGTGCCAGCAGCCAATCCTTTAGACAGGGCTTCTTGAACACTGAAGCTTTCTTT.

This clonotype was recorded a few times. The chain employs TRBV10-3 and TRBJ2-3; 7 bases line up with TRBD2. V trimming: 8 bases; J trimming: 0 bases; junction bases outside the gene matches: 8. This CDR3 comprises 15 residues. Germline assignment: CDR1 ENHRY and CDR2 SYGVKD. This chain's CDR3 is CAIREAGQSTDTQYF. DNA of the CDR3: TGTGCCATCCGGGAGGCAGGGCAGAGCACAGATACGCAGTATTTT.

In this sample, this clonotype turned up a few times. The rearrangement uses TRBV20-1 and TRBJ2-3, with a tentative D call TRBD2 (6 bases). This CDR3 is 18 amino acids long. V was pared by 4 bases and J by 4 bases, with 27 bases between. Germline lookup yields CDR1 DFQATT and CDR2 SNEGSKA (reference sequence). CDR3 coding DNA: TGCAGTGCTACCGCCCCCCCGGATACTAGCCCCAATCCAGATACGCAGTATTTT. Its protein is CSATAPPDTSPNPDTQYF.

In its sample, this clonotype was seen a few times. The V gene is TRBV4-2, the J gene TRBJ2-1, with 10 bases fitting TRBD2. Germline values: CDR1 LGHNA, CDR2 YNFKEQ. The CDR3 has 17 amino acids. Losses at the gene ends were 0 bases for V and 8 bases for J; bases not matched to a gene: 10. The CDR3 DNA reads TGTGCCAGCAGCCAAGATATCCGGAGCGGGGGGGCCGATGAGCAGTTCTTC. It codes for CASSQDIRSGGADEQFF.

DNA of the CDR3: TGTGCCAGCAGTTTAAGGGCAGGGTCTGGCTATGGCTACACCTTC. Protein sequence: CASSLRAGSGYGYTF. This chain connects TRBV12-3 or TRBV12-4 to TRBJ1-2, with D tentatively TRBD1 (5 bases). The CDR3 spans 15 residues. V was shortened by 2 bases and J by 4 bases, with 14 bases between the two germline ends.

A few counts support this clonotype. The CDR3 coding sequence is TGCGCCAGCAGCTTGGAAGTAGCGGGGACCACAGATACGCAGTATTTT. Translating gives CASSLEVAGTTDTQYF. The rearrangement joins TRBV5-1 to TRBJ2-3; 8 positions agree with TRBD2. The CDR3 covers 16 residues. V gave up 0 bases and J gave up 2 bases; unmatched junction bases: 5. Looked up from germline, CDR1 is SGHRS and CDR2 is YFSETQ.

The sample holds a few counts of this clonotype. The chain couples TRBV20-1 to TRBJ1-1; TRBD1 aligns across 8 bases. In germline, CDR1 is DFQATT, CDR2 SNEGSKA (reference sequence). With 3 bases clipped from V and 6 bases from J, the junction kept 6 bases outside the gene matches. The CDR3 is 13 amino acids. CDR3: CSASLDRASEAFF. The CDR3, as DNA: TGCAGTGCTAGTCTGGACAGGGCTTCTGAAGCTTTCTTT.

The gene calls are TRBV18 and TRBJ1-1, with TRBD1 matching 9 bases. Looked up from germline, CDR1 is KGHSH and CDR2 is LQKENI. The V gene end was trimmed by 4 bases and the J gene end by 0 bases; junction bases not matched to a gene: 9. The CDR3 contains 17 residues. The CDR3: CASSRDRATLMNTEAFF. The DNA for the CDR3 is TGTGCCAGCTCACGGGACAGGGCAACGCTCATGAACACTGAAGCTTTCTTT.

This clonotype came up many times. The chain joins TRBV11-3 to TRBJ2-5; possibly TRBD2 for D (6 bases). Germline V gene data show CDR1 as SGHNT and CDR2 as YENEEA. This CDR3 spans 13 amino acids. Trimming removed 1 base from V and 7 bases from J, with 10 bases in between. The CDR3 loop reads CASSLGTEGTQYF. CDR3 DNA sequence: TGTGCCAGCAGCTTAGGGACGGAGGGGACCCAGTACTTC.